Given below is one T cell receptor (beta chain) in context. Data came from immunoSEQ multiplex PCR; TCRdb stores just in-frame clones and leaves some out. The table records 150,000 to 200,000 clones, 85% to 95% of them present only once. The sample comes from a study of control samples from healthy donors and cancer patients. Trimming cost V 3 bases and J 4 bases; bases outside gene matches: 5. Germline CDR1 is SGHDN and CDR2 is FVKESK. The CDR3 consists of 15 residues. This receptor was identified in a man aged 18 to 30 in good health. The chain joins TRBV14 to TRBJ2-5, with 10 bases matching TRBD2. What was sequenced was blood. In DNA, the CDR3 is TGTGCCAGCAGCCAGGGGTGGACTAGCGGAGAGACCCAGTACTTC. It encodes CASSQGWTSGETQYF.